The 23 T cell receptor beta chains below were found in one sample sequenced in a study of blood T cell repertoires in COVID-19. Profiling relied on immunoSEQ multiplex PCR, and the TCRdb table lists in-frame clones only, not all of them. The data hold more than 250,000 clones, with about 84% observed a single time. The sequencing sample was made of peripheral blood. The receptors were sampled from a woman between 45 and 60 years old with acute or convalescent COVID-19.

The CDR3 nucleotides are TGTGCCAGCAGCATTGAGAACAATTCACCCCTCCACTTT. It yields the protein CASSIENNSPLHF. J is TRBJ1-6 and V is TRBV28; no clear D gene. Trimming took 6 bases from V and 7 from J, leaving 10 bases between them. The CDR3 sequence is 13 residues long. CDR1 and CDR2 from the germline V gene are MDHEN and SYDVKM.

The rearrangement joins TRBV7-9 to TRBJ2-7; D possibly corresponds to TRBD2 (6 bases). The CDR3 totals 15 residues. The V end was cut by 0 bases, the J end by 2 bases, with 11 bases between. Germline V gives CDR1 SEHNR, CDR2 FQNEAQ (reference sequence). The CDR3 nucleotides read TGTGCCAGCAGCTTAGCTGGGGGGAAACCCTACGAGCAGTACTTC. This translates into CASSLAGGKPYEQYF.

The chain couples TRBV5-1 to TRBJ2-5; weak D call: TRBD1 (5 bases). Germline V CDR1 and CDR2: SGHRS, YFSETQ. Trimming stripped 4 bases from V and 10 bases from J, with 20 bases between. The CDR3 is made up of 14 amino acids. The CDR3 sequence is CASSPGRPREDQYF. CDR3 sequence (DNA): TGCGCCAGCAGCCCAGGGCGGCCACGAGAGGACCAGTACTTC. Full variable domain (outside the CDR3, taken from reference TRBV5-1 and TRBJ2-5): KAGVTQTPRYLIKTRGQQVTLSCSPISGHRSVSWYQQTPGQGLQFLFEYFSETQRNKGNFPGRFSGRQFSNSRSEMNVSTLELGDSALYLCASSPGRPREDQYFGPGTRLLVL.

J is TRBJ2-1 and V is TRBV28; the match to TRBD1 covers 7 bases. V lost 5 bases and J lost 5; bases outside the gene matches: 6. The CDR3 consists of 14 residues. CDR1 is MDHEN, CDR2 SYDVKM, per germline. CDR3 sequence: CASSPMTGNNEQFF. The CDR3 nucleotides read TGTGCCAGCAGTCCAATGACAGGGAACAATGAGCAGTTCTTC.

V is TRBV30 and J is TRBJ1-5; the match to TRBD1 covers 8 bases. The germline V gene has CDR1 GTSNPN and CDR2 SVGIG (reference sequence). J gave up 6 bases and V 0 bases, and 4 bases lay outside the gene matches. CDR3 length: 14 residues. DNA of the CDR3: TGTGCCTGGAGTGTACCAGGGGGCTCTCAGCCCCAGCATTTT. Its protein is CAWSVPGGSQPQHF. The full variable domain, rest sourced from reference TRBV30 and TRBJ1-5, is SQTIHQWPATLVQPVGSPLSLECTVEGTSNPNLYWYRQAAGRGLQLLFYSVGIGQISSEVPQNLSASRPQDRQFILSSKKLLLSDSGFYLCAWSVPGGSQPQHFGDGTRLSIL.

V usage is TRBV7-2 and J usage is TRBJ2-5; no definite D call. CDR3 length: 13 amino acids. In germline, CDR1 is SGHTA, CDR2 FQGNSA. Deletions cut 1 base from V and 2 bases from J, with 5 bases between. Here the CDR3 DNA reads TGTGCCAGCAGCTTAGGCCGGCAAGAGACCCAGTACTTC. Translated, it gives CASSLGRQETQYF.

V is TRBV28 and J is TRBJ1-4; the D is unclear. The germline V gene has CDR1 MDHEN and CDR2 SYDVKM. V was shortened by 4 bases and J by 9 bases, with 3 bases between the two germline ends. The CDR3 spans 10 residues. The CDR3 DNA reads TGTGCCAGCAGTTCTCAAAAACTGTTTTTT. This sequence encodes CASSSQKLFF.

The chain combines TRBV7-2 with TRBJ1-4, with 7 bases that match TRBD1. J gave up 0 bases and V 4 bases, and 11 bases lay outside the gene matches. Germline V gives CDR1 SGHTA, CDR2 FQGNSA. There are 18 residues in the CDR3. The DNA for the CDR3 is TGTGCCAGCAGCTACCACAGGGGTGGGGTTCCAACTAATGAAAAACTGTTTTTT. It specifies CASSYHRGGVPTNEKLFF. The entire variable domain, with the rest obtained from reference TRBV7-2 and TRBJ1-4, is as follows: GAGVSQSPSNKVTEKGKDVELRCDPISGHTALYWYRQSLGQGLEFLIYFQGNSAPDKSGLPSDRFSAERTGGSVSTLTIQRTQQEDSAVYLCASSYHRGGVPTNEKLFFGSGTQLSVL.

This clone was recorded a few times. The gene calls are TRBV7-3 and TRBJ2-1; 9 bases map to TRBD2. This CDR3 region has 14 residues. The trim removed 5 bases at V and 8 bases at J, leaving 7 bases unmatched. CDR1 is SGHTA, CDR2 FQGTGA, per germline. CDR3 DNA sequence: TGTGCCAGCAGCCCCGGACTAGCGAAGGATGAGCAGTTCTTC. It encodes CASSPGLAKDEQFF. Complete variable domain (other parts from reference TRBV7-3 and TRBJ2-1): GAGVSQTPSNKVTEKGKYVELRCDPISGHTALYWYRQSLGQGPEFLIYFQGTGAADDSGLPNDRFFAVRPEGSVSTLKIQRTERGDSAVYLCASSPGLAKDEQFFGPGTRLTVL.

This clone was counted once. This chain joins TRBV5-4 and TRBJ2-7; 8 bases are shared with TRBD1. V gave up 2 bases and J gave up 3 bases; unmatched junction bases: 7. The CDR3 loop spans 15 amino acids. CDR1 and CDR2 from the germline V gene are SGHNT and YYREEE (reference sequence). The CDR3 spells CASSLQTGVLYEQYF. CDR3 DNA sequence: TGTGCCAGCAGCTTACAGACAGGGGTCCTCTACGAGCAGTACTTC.

The chain combines TRBV24-1 with TRBJ2-1; 12 bases map to TRBD1. The CDR3 is 15 residues long. Germline V CDR1 and CDR2: KGHDR, SFDVKD. Trimming removed 4 bases from V and 9 bases from J; junction bases left unmatched: 6. Here the CDR3 DNA reads TGTGCCACCAGTGAGTCCGGGACAGGGGGCAGTGAGCAGTTCTTC. Translated: CATSESGTGGSEQFF.

This sequence joins TRBV29-1 and TRBJ2-7; D is possibly TRBD1 (5 bases). The germline CDR1 and CDR2 sequences are SQVTM and ANQGSEA. The ends were cut back, 7 bases at V and 0 bases at J, with 10 bases in the middle. This CDR3 region has 12 residues. The CDR3 nucleotides are TGCAGCGCCGCGGACAACTCCTACGAGCAGTACTTC. It encodes CSAADNSYEQYF.

The V gene is TRBV5-6, the J gene TRBJ2-7; 10 bases are a match to TRBD1. V was pared by 1 base and J by 1 base, with 2 bases of the junction left unmatched. The CDR3 has 15 amino acids. Germline CDR1 SGHDT, CDR2 YYEEEE. The DNA for the CDR3 is TGTGCCAGCAGCTTGTGGGACAGGGGTTCCTACGAGCAGTACTTC. Its translation: CASSLWDRGSYEQYF. The complete variable domain, with remaining parts taken from reference TRBV5-6 and TRBJ2-7, reads DAGVTQSPTHLIKTRGQQVTLRCSPKSGHDTVSWYQQALGQGPQFIFQYYEEEERQRGNFPDRFSGHQFPNYSSELNVNALLLGDSALYLCASSLWDRGSYEQYFGPGTRLTVT.

V gene TRBV28 combines with J gene TRBJ1-5, with TRBD1 identical over 9 bases. The germline CDR1 and CDR2 sequences are MDHEN and SYDVKM. The CDR3 runs to 16 residues. The trim removed 6 bases at V and 3 bases at J, leaving 9 bases unmatched. The CDR3 here is CASSSPGTGYNQPQHF. DNA of the CDR3: TGTGCCAGCAGCAGTCCCGGGACAGGGTACAATCAGCCCCAGCATTTT.

V gene TRBV5-1 combines with J gene TRBJ2-7; 9 bases are shared with TRBD1. Germline trimming cut 2 bases from V and 2 bases from J; bases unmatched to any gene: 5. This CDR3 is 15 amino acids long. Germline CDR1 reads SGHRS; CDR2 reads YFSETQ. The CDR3 loop is CASSFRTGVTYEQYF. The CDR3 DNA reads as TGCGCCAGCAGCTTCCGGACAGGGGTTACCTACGAGCAGTACTTC.

The chain couples TRBV30 to TRBJ2-1; 13 nucleotides match TRBD2. Looked up from germline, CDR1 is GTSNPN and CDR2 is SVGIG (reference sequence). There are 13 residues in the CDR3. V lost 7 bases to trimming and J lost 11 bases; unmatched junction nucleotides: 8. The CDR3 DNA is TGTGCCTTCGGGACTAGCGGGATTAATCAGCAGTTCTTC. Protein product: CAFGTSGINQQFF.

V gene TRBV10-3 combines with J gene TRBJ2-3; perhaps TRBD2 as D (6 bases). Germline assignment: CDR1 ENHRY and CDR2 SYGVKD. Trimming took off 11 bases at V and 2 bases at J, with 14 bases between the two ends. This CDR3 contains 13 residues. CDR3 sequence (DNA): TGTGCCCTGGGAGGCGGCCCCACAGATACGCAGTATTTT. Protein sequence: CALGGGPTDTQYF.

The gene calls are TRBV2 and TRBJ2-1; 14 bases are a match to TRBD2. The CDR3 runs 15 residues. V was clipped by 3 bases and J by 8 bases; unmatched bases: 3. In germline, CDR1 is SNHLY, CDR2 FYNNEI. The chain's CDR3 is CASSEGTSGGYEQFF. The CDR3 DNA follows: TGTGCCAGCAGTGAGGGGACTAGCGGGGGCTATGAGCAGTTCTTC.

Notes on this clone: Other DNA variants within this sample encode the same CDR3. V is TRBV9 and J is TRBJ1-5; D call uncertain. Germline CDR1 SGDLS, CDR2 YYNGEE. CDR3 length: 14 amino acids. Between the trimmed V and J ends, which lost 1 base and 0 bases, there was a span of 5 bases. Here the CDR3 reads CASSVQDSNQPQHF. The CDR3 coding sequence is TGTGCCAGCAGCGTACAGGATAGCAATCAGCCCCAGCATTTT. The full variable domain, completed using reference TRBV9 and TRBJ1-5, is DSGVTQTPKHLITATGQRVTLRCSPRSGDLSVYWYQQSLDQGLQFLIQYYNGEERAKGNILERFSAQQFPDLHSELNLSSLELGDSALYFCASSVQDSNQPQHFGDGTRLSIL.

The rearrangement uses TRBV27 and TRBJ1-5; no reliable D call. Germline CDR1 MNHEY, CDR2 SMNVEV (reference sequence). The CDR3 is made up of 14 amino acids. Trimming stripped 2 bases from V and 8 bases from J, with 13 bases between. The CDR3, as DNA: TGTGCCAGCAGTTTACGTCCCCCTGTCGAGCCCCAGCATTTT. This sequence encodes CASSLRPPVEPQHF.

This clone has a single count. The chain employs TRBV3-1 (or the pseudogene TRBV3-2) and TRBJ2-1; D is unresolved. Germline V gene lookup returns CDR1 LGHDT and CDR2 YNNKEL (reference sequence). Trimming removed 6 bases at V and 5 bases at J, with 11 bases between. The CDR3 is made up of 13 amino acids. The CDR3 sequence is CASSPSINNEQFF. In DNA form, the CDR3 reads TGTGCCAGCAGTCCTAGTATTAACAATGAGCAGTTCTTC.

Turning to this clone: The identical CDR3 is also encoded by other nucleotide sequences in the sample. The CDR3 DNA reads TGTGCCAGCAGCTTGGAGCAGGGTCGCACAGATACGCAGTATTTT. Protein product: CASSLEQGRTDTQYF. J is TRBJ2-3 and V is TRBV5-4; tentative D call: TRBD1 (5 bases). The V gene lost 0 bases and the J gene lost 1 base, with 9 bases spanning the gap. The CDR3 runs 15 residues. Germline values: CDR1 SGHNT, CDR2 YYREEE (reference sequence).

The chain links TRBV7-9 to TRBJ2-7; TRBD2 aligns across 13 bases. Germline assignment: CDR1 SEHNR and CDR2 FQNEAQ (reference sequence). The J segment lost 2 bases and the V segment lost 4 bases, leaving 2 bases of the junction unmatched. CDR3 size: 15 residues. Written as DNA, the CDR3 is TGTGCCAGCAGCTCTACTAGCGGGAGGGCCTACGAGCAGTACTTC. It encodes CASSSTSGRAYEQYF.